The entry below gives a single T cell receptor (beta chain) sequence along with its context. The CDR3 spans 15 residues. From germline, CDR1 is SNHLY and CDR2 FYNNEI. The V and J ends lost 7 bases and 2 bases, in that order; junction bases with no gene match: 11. This record comes from a study of control samples from healthy donors and cancer patients. This table comes from immunoSEQ multiplex PCR, and its TCRdb copy is limited to in-frame clones, with some not included. Altogether roughly 150,000 clones are present, about 94% being singletons, with the ten largest covering roughly 0.7%. This clonotype originated in a woman in her 30s in good health. This chain connects TRBV2 to TRBJ2-7; 7 nucleotides align to TRBD1. Source material: blood. CDR3 DNA: TGTGCCAGCACCCAGCCACCGGGACAGACCTACGAGCAGTACTTC. It codes for CASTQPPGQTYEQYF. The whole variable domain, remainder taken from reference TRBV2 and TRBJ2-7, is EPEVTQTPSHQVTQMGQEVILRCVPISNHLYFYWYRQILGQKVEFLVSFYNNEISEKSEIFDDQFSVERPDGSNFTLKIRSTKLEDSAMYFCASTQPPGQTYEQYFGPGTRLTVT.